This is a list of T cell receptor beta chains from one sample in a study of T cells in narcolepsy. The repertoire was sequenced with immunoSEQ multiplex PCR; TCRdb's copy has only in-frame clones and lacks some. The sample has some 30,000 clones, 87% seen once; the top ten hold approximately 1%. Sequenced input: memory (CD45RA-) CD4+ T cells from blood. These receptors were collected from a human donor in good health. Both conserved end residues are part of each CDR3. Each record gives: J gene, V gene, D gene, clone size, CDR3 protein, CDR3 DNA. A D gene is named only where the DNA matches it firmly. Size tells how often a clone was seen (once, few, many) or the class of an expanded clone, and some rows leave it out.

j_call: TRBJ2-3; v_call: TRBV29-1; d_call: .; clone_size: .; cdr3_aa: CSVEKTKHTDTQYF; cdr3_nt: TGCAGCGTTGAAAAGACTAAACACACAGATACGCAGTATTTT
j_call: TRBJ2-7; v_call: TRBV4-1; d_call: .; clone_size: .; cdr3_aa: CASSQDLLGRRYEQYF; cdr3_nt: TGCGCCAGCAGCCAAGATTTATTGGGCAGACGCTACGAGCAGTACTTC
j_call: TRBJ2-7; v_call: TRBV6-5; d_call: TRBD2; clone_size: .; cdr3_aa: CASSSGTTIGEQYF; cdr3_nt: TGTGCCAGCAGTTCGGGGACTACTATTGGCGAGCAGTACTTC
j_call: TRBJ2-1; v_call: TRBV5-8; d_call: .; clone_size: .; cdr3_aa: CASSSPDRATEQFF; cdr3_nt: TGTGCCAGCAGCTCCCCGGACAGAGCCACTGAGCAGTTCTTC
j_call: TRBJ2-3; v_call: TRBV9; d_call: TRBD1; clone_size: .; cdr3_aa: CASSPPGGRTDTQYF; cdr3_nt: TGTGCCAGCAGCCCCCCAGGGGGTCGCACAGATACGCAGTATTTT
j_call: TRBJ1-2; v_call: TRBV9; d_call: .; clone_size: .; cdr3_aa: CASSVEEGPIYGYTF; cdr3_nt: TGTGCCAGCAGCGTAGAAGAGGGACCGATCTATGGCTACACCTTC
j_call: TRBJ2-5; v_call: TRBV10-3; d_call: .; clone_size: .; cdr3_aa: CAIKDAQTQYF; cdr3_nt: TGTGCCATCAAGGATGCACAGACCCAGTACTTC
j_call: TRBJ2-7; v_call: TRBV5-1; d_call: TRBD2; clone_size: .; cdr3_aa: CASSWTSGLSSYEQYF; cdr3_nt: TGCGCCAGCAGCTGGACTAGCGGGCTTAGCTCCTACGAGCAGTACTTC
j_call: TRBJ2-7; v_call: TRBV30; d_call: .; clone_size: .; cdr3_aa: CAWSLSAVRSYEQYF; cdr3_nt: TGTGCCTGGAGCCTTTCGGCGGTCAGATCCTACGAGCAGTACTTC
j_call: TRBJ2-3; v_call: TRBV5-6; d_call: .; clone_size: .; cdr3_aa: CASSPLGGGTDTQYF; cdr3_nt: TGTGCCAGCAGCCCCCTGGGCGGGGGCACAGATACGCAGTATTTT
j_call: TRBJ2-7; v_call: TRBV4-2; d_call: .; clone_size: .; cdr3_aa: CASSPGSVALYEQYF; cdr3_nt: TGTGCCAGCAGCCCAGGTTCCGTTGCTCTATACGAGCAGTACTTC
j_call: TRBJ1-2; v_call: TRBV7-2; d_call: TRBD1; clone_size: .; cdr3_aa: CASSSPRGHGYTF; cdr3_nt: TGTGCCAGCAGCTCCCCTAGGGGGCATGGCTACACCTTC
j_call: TRBJ1-6; v_call: TRBV4-2; d_call: TRBD1; clone_size: .; cdr3_aa: CASSQANRGLSYNSPLHF; cdr3_nt: TGTGCCAGCAGCCAAGCTAACAGGGGTCTCTCCTATAATTCACCCCTCCACTTT
j_call: TRBJ2-7; v_call: TRBV9; d_call: TRBD1; clone_size: once; cdr3_aa: CASSVDPGQGTHEQYF; cdr3_nt: TGTGCCAGCAGCGTAGACCCCGGACAGGGGACCCACGAGCAGTACTTC
j_call: TRBJ2-3; v_call: TRBV15; d_call: .; clone_size: .; cdr3_aa: CATSTTLYRDKGTSRDTQYF; cdr3_nt: TGTGCCACCAGCACAACCTTATATCGGGACAAGGGGACCTCGCGAGATACGCAGTATTTT
j_call: TRBJ1-3; v_call: TRBV30; d_call: .; clone_size: .; cdr3_aa: CAWSVGDVSGNTIYF; cdr3_nt: TGTGCCTGGAGTGTAGGGGATGTCTCTGGAAACACCATATATTTT
j_call: TRBJ2-5; v_call: TRBV5-4; d_call: .; clone_size: .; cdr3_aa: CASSPRKGIQETQYF; cdr3_nt: TGTGCCAGCTCTCCGCGGAAGGGTATCCAAGAGACCCAGTACTTC
j_call: TRBJ1-5; v_call: TRBV5-1; d_call: TRBD1; clone_size: .; cdr3_aa: CASSSGTGGDQPQHF; cdr3_nt: TGCGCCAGCAGCTCTGGGACAGGGGGCGATCAGCCCCAGCATTTT
j_call: TRBJ2-2; v_call: TRBV28; d_call: TRBD2; clone_size: .; cdr3_aa: CASSLLAGGPYRELFF; cdr3_nt: TGTGCCAGCAGTTTATTAGCGGGAGGACCCTATCGGGAGCTGTTTTTT
j_call: TRBJ2-7; v_call: TRBV28; d_call: TRBD1; clone_size: .; cdr3_aa: CASSLTGDRVWDEQYF; cdr3_nt: TGTGCCAGCAGTTTGACCGGGGACAGGGTTTGGGACGAGCAGTACTTC
j_call: TRBJ2-7; v_call: TRBV5-6; d_call: .; clone_size: few; cdr3_aa: CASSLGGPYEQYF; cdr3_nt: TGTGCCAGCAGCTTGGGCGGGCCCTACGAGCAGTACTTC
j_call: TRBJ1-6; v_call: TRBV21-1; d_call: .; clone_size: .; cdr3_aa: CASREWHIHHNSPLHF; cdr3_nt: TGTGCCAGCAGGGAATGGCACATACATCATAATTCACCCCTCCACTTT
j_call: TRBJ1-2; v_call: TRBV6-1; d_call: .; clone_size: .; cdr3_aa: CASSEALAGSGYGYTF; cdr3_nt: TGTGCCAGCAGTGAAGCGCTGGCGGGATCGGGCTATGGCTACACCTTC
j_call: TRBJ2-1; v_call: TRBV6-1; d_call: .; clone_size: .; cdr3_aa: CASSGAGFGNEQFF; cdr3_nt: TGTGCCAGCAGTGGGGCGGGGTTCGGGAATGAGCAGTTCTTC
j_call: TRBJ1-2; v_call: TRBV16; d_call: .; clone_size: .; cdr3_aa: CASSPRRGQRGYTF; cdr3_nt: TGTGCCAGCAGCCCTAGGAGGGGACAAAGGGGCTACACCTTC
j_call: TRBJ1-2; v_call: TRBV25-1; d_call: .; clone_size: .; cdr3_aa: CASSPSDSRLYGYTF; cdr3_nt: TGTGCCAGCAGCCCCAGTGACAGCCGCCTCTATGGCTACACCTTC
j_call: TRBJ1-6; v_call: TRBV15; d_call: .; clone_size: .; cdr3_aa: CATSRDPAGSSYNSPLHF; cdr3_nt: TGTGCCACCAGCAGAGATCCGGCCGGTAGCTCCTATAATTCACCCCTCCACTTT
j_call: TRBJ2-3; v_call: TRBV11-3; d_call: .; clone_size: .; cdr3_aa: CASGLRSTDTQYF; cdr3_nt: TGTGCCAGCGGCTTGCGGAGCACAGATACGCAGTATTTT
j_call: TRBJ2-7; v_call: TRBV7-9; d_call: TRBD1; clone_size: .; cdr3_aa: CASSLEGQGVYEQYF; cdr3_nt: TGTGCCAGCAGCTTAGAAGGACAGGGTGTTTACGAGCAGTACTTC
j_call: TRBJ1-2; v_call: TRBV7-2; d_call: TRBD1; clone_size: once; cdr3_aa: CASSQSPGTGFLVGGYTF; cdr3_nt: TGTGCCAGCAGCCAAAGTCCCGGGACAGGTTTTCTTGTAGGTGGCTACACCTTC
j_call: TRBJ2-7; v_call: TRBV6-6; d_call: TRBD2; clone_size: .; cdr3_aa: CASSFGLAGGRHEQYF; cdr3_nt: TGTGCCAGCAGTTTTGGACTAGCGGGGGGGCGGCACGAGCAGTACTTC
j_call: TRBJ1-2; v_call: TRBV5-1; d_call: .; clone_size: .; cdr3_aa: CASSLGALTGQPNYGYTF; cdr3_nt: TGCGCCAGCAGCTTAGGAGCCCTAACAGGTCAGCCTAACTATGGCTACACCTTC
j_call: TRBJ1-1; v_call: TRBV11-2; d_call: .; clone_size: .; cdr3_aa: CASSPGRWGDLNTEAFF; cdr3_nt: TGTGCCAGCAGCCCTGGACGATGGGGGGATCTGAACACTGAAGCTTTCTTT
j_call: TRBJ2-7; v_call: TRBV28; d_call: TRBD1; clone_size: .; cdr3_aa: CASSLYSPGQAVGYEQYF; cdr3_nt: TGTGCCAGCAGTTTATATAGTCCCGGACAGGCGGTCGGCTACGAGCAGTACTTC
j_call: TRBJ2-1; v_call: TRBV5-6; d_call: .; clone_size: .; cdr3_aa: CASSALRDPLYNEQFF; cdr3_nt: TGTGCCAGCAGCGCTTTACGGGACCCTCTGTACAATGAGCAGTTCTTC
j_call: TRBJ2-3; v_call: TRBV7-3; d_call: .; clone_size: .; cdr3_aa: CASSPPGLDTQYF; cdr3_nt: TGTGCCAGCAGCCCGCCCGGACTCGATACGCAGTATTTT
j_call: TRBJ1-5; v_call: TRBV6-1; d_call: .; clone_size: .; cdr3_aa: CASVGGNNQPQHF; cdr3_nt: TGTGCCAGCGTGGGAGGGAACAATCAGCCCCAGCATTTT
j_call: TRBJ2-3; v_call: TRBV27; d_call: .; clone_size: .; cdr3_aa: CASRTGGPWNTQYF; cdr3_nt: TGTGCCAGCCGGACCGGCGGGCCCTGGAATACGCAGTATTTT
j_call: TRBJ1-2; v_call: TRBV2; d_call: .; clone_size: .; cdr3_aa: CASRPDSYGYTF; cdr3_nt: TGTGCCAGCAGGCCCGACAGCTATGGCTACACCTTC
j_call: TRBJ2-2; v_call: TRBV23-1; d_call: .; clone_size: .; cdr3_aa: CASIQRAQSLPGELFF; cdr3_nt: TGCGCCAGCATCCAAAGAGCCCAGTCTTTACCCGGGGAGCTGTTTTTT
j_call: TRBJ1-1; v_call: TRBV5-5; d_call: TRBD1; clone_size: once; cdr3_aa: CASSLQTGVNTEAFF; cdr3_nt: TGTGCCAGCAGCCTGCAGACAGGGGTGAACACTGAAGCTTTCTTT